This is a list of T cell receptor beta chains from one sample in a study of beta chain features in type 1 diabetes. Some clones are missing from TCRdb's copy, which holds only in-frame ones; the method was immunoSEQ multiplex PCR. The data contain some 350,000 clones, about 14% of them singletons. The sample taken for sequencing was naive CD4+ T cells from blood. These receptors were obtained from a woman between 18 and 29 years old with type 1 diabetes. CDR3s include the opening cysteine and the closing phenylalanine or tryptophan. A D gene is named only where the DNA matches it firmly. Clone size is not always given. Where it is, it says once, few, many or a class for expanded clones.

d_gene: TRBD2
abundance: -
j_gene: TRBJ2-1
v_gene: TRBV2
CDR3aa: CASRTGLAAGMSQFF
CDR3nt: TGTGCCAGCAGGACAGGACTAGCGGCGGGAATGAGTCAGTTCTTC

d_gene: TRBD1
abundance: -
j_gene: TRBJ1-5
v_gene: TRBV30
CDR3aa: CAWSVGGSRLNQPQHF
CDR3nt: TGTGCCTGGAGTGTAGGGGGCAGCCGACTGAATCAGCCCCAGCATTTT

d_gene: -
abundance: few
j_gene: TRBJ2-1
v_gene: TRBV2
CDR3aa: CASSVGATNFNEQFF
CDR3nt: TGTGCCAGCAGTGTAGGGGCGACGAACTTCAATGAGCAGTTCTTC

d_gene: TRBD1
abundance: few
j_gene: TRBJ2-6
v_gene: TRBV27
CDR3aa: CASATGLLSSGANVLTF
CDR3nt: TGTGCCAGCGCGACAGGGTTATTGTCCTCTGGGGCCAACGTCCTGACTTTC

d_gene: TRBD2
abundance: few
j_gene: TRBJ2-3
v_gene: TRBV5-1
CDR3aa: CASSLTSGLYTDTQYF
CDR3nt: TGCGCCAGCAGCTTGACTAGCGGGCTTTACACAGATACGCAGTATTTT

d_gene: TRBD1
abundance: -
j_gene: TRBJ1-1
v_gene: TRBV11-2
CDR3aa: CASSLGLHPTGENTEAFF
CDR3nt: TGTGCCAGCAGCTTAGGTCTTCACCCTACAGGGGAGAACACTGAAGCTTTCTTT

d_gene: -
abundance: few
j_gene: TRBJ2-5
v_gene: TRBV7-2
CDR3aa: CASSSQTAGAETQYF
CDR3nt: TGTGCCAGCAGCTCCCAAACGGCGGGGGCGGAGACCCAGTACTTC

d_gene: -
abundance: -
j_gene: TRBJ1-2
v_gene: TRBV30
CDR3aa: CALEGGGYGYTF
CDR3nt: TGTGCCTTGGAAGGGGGGGGCTATGGCTACACCTTC

d_gene: TRBD2
abundance: -
j_gene: TRBJ2-3
v_gene: TRBV6-5
CDR3aa: CASRLAGTDTQYF
CDR3nt: TGTGCCAGCAGACTAGCGGGCACAGATACGCAGTATTTT

d_gene: TRBD1
abundance: few
j_gene: TRBJ1-2
v_gene: TRBV2
CDR3aa: CASSSGQGFGYTF
CDR3nt: TGTGCCAGCAGCTCGGGACAGGGTTTTGGCTACACCTTC

d_gene: -
abundance: few
j_gene: TRBJ2-2
v_gene: TRBV19
CDR3aa: CASSIGTDTGELFF
CDR3nt: TGTGCCAGTAGTATAGGGACTGATACCGGGGAGCTGTTTTTT

d_gene: -
abundance: few
j_gene: TRBJ1-1
v_gene: TRBV18
CDR3aa: CASSKTRMMNTEAFF
CDR3nt: TGTGCCAGCTCTAAGACGCGGATGATGAACACTGAAGCTTTCTTT

d_gene: -
abundance: few
j_gene: TRBJ2-7
v_gene: TRBV5-4
CDR3aa: CASSNDPPREQYF
CDR3nt: TGTGCCAGCAGTAACGACCCTCCCAGGGAGCAGTACTTC

d_gene: -
abundance: few
j_gene: TRBJ2-2
v_gene: TRBV9
CDR3aa: CASSVISGELFF
CDR3nt: TGTGCCAGCAGCGTAATTTCTGGGGAGCTGTTTTTT

d_gene: -
abundance: -
j_gene: TRBJ1-2
v_gene: TRBV30
CDR3aa: CAWSGNGLRAGGYTF
CDR3nt: TGTGCCTGGAGTGGAAATGGCCTCCGAGCGGGCGGCTACACCTTC

d_gene: TRBD1
abundance: few
j_gene: TRBJ1-1
v_gene: TRBV18
CDR3aa: CASSPQGQGATMNTEAFF
CDR3nt: TGTGCCAGCTCACCACAGGGACAGGGGGCCACGATGAACACTGAAGCTTTCTTT

d_gene: TRBD2
abundance: -
j_gene: TRBJ2-3
v_gene: TRBV19
CDR3aa: CASSKAGPERDTQYF
CDR3nt: TGTGCCAGTAGTAAAGCGGGACCCGAGAGAGATACGCAGTATTTT

d_gene: -
abundance: -
j_gene: TRBJ2-3
v_gene: TRBV10-1
CDR3aa: CASSDEDTQYF
CDR3nt: TGCGCCAGCAGTGATGAGGATACGCAGTATTTT

d_gene: -
abundance: few
j_gene: TRBJ1-3
v_gene: TRBV4-3
CDR3aa: CASSQDRFSGNTIYF
CDR3nt: TGCGCCAGCAGCCAAGATCGGTTCTCTGGAAACACCATATATTTT

d_gene: TRBD2
abundance: -
j_gene: TRBJ2-1
v_gene: TRBV30
CDR3aa: CAWCDSGHYNEQFF
CDR3nt: TGTGCCTGGTGTGATAGCGGGCACTACAATGAGCAGTTCTTC

d_gene: TRBD1
abundance: -
j_gene: TRBJ2-1
v_gene: TRBV6-5
CDR3aa: CASSYSGQYNEQFF
CDR3nt: TGTGCCAGCAGTTACTCGGGACAGTACAATGAGCAGTTCTTC

d_gene: TRBD2
abundance: -
j_gene: TRBJ2-1
v_gene: TRBV15
CDR3aa: CATSRDGPGLAGSSSYNEQFF
CDR3nt: TGTGCCACCAGCAGAGATGGACCGGGACTAGCGGGTTCTAGCTCCTACAATGAGCAGTTCTTC

d_gene: TRBD2
abundance: -
j_gene: TRBJ2-1
v_gene: TRBV11-2
CDR3aa: CASRYTGLVGAGEQFF
CDR3nt: TGTGCCAGCAGATATACGGGACTAGTAGGCGCCGGTGAGCAGTTCTTC

d_gene: -
abundance: many
j_gene: TRBJ2-7
v_gene: TRBV7-9
CDR3aa: CASSPPGRYEQYF
CDR3nt: TGTGCCAGCAGCCCCCCAGGGCGGTACGAGCAGTACTTC

d_gene: -
abundance: -
j_gene: TRBJ1-1
v_gene: TRBV6-5
CDR3aa: CASSYAAGSEAFF
CDR3nt: TGTGCCAGCAGTTACGCGGCCGGCAGTGAAGCTTTCTTT

d_gene: -
abundance: few
j_gene: TRBJ2-1
v_gene: TRBV28
CDR3aa: CASSPYNEQFF
CDR3nt: TGTGCCAGCAGTCCTTACAATGAGCAGTTCTTC

d_gene: TRBD1
abundance: -
j_gene: TRBJ2-2
v_gene: TRBV15
CDR3aa: CATRQGDTGELFF
CDR3nt: TGTGCCACTAGACAGGGTGACACCGGGGAGCTGTTTTTT

d_gene: TRBD2
abundance: -
j_gene: TRBJ2-1
v_gene: TRBV27
CDR3aa: CASSRRTSGSADEQFF
CDR3nt: TGTGCCAGCAGTCGCCGGACTAGCGGGAGCGCCGATGAGCAGTTCTTC